This T cell receptor (beta chain) was sequenced for a study of blood T cell repertoires in COVID-19. Study-wide background: Whether acute or convalescent, the COVID-19 samples came from the United States, Italy and Spain. T cells, B-cell-depleted T cells, or PBMCs supplied cDNA or gDNA.

The V and J ends lost 5 bases and 5 bases, in that order; junction bases with no gene match: 9. Germline CDR1 and CDR2: MDHEN and SYDVKM. The CDR3 contains 15 residues. Seattle patients were enrolled during active infection and followed longitudinally. The authors' processing: Researchers report that nucleated cell counts were estimated from reference gene primer amplification. Profiling relied on immunoSEQ multiplex PCR, and the TCRdb table lists in-frame clones only, not all of them. Clone size and V and J calls were adopted from that table, with D and trimming inferred from the DNA. Among about 370,000 clones listed, about 87% were seen once.

This chain joins TRBV28 and TRBJ2-5; TRBD1 agrees at 9 bases. The material sequenced was peripheral blood. This TCR was recovered from a woman in her 30s with COVID-19, enrolled during active disease. CDR3 amino acids: CASSRSGQGEETQYF. CDR3 bases: TGTGCCAGCAGTAGGTCGGGACAGGGCGAGGAGACCCAGTACTTC.